The subject of this entry is one T cell receptor (beta chain). This sample was included in a study of CD8 T cells in Susac syndrome. The CDR3 contains 15 residues. V lost 5 bases and J lost 2; bases outside the gene matches: 7. Reverse transcription of about 0.45 to 1 ug RNA used random hexamers. An immunoSEQ multiplex PCR amplified TCR beta CDR3 over 54 Vbeta and 13 Jbeta. TCRdb re-analysed the immunoSEQ multiplex PCR reads in MiXCR, keeping a single row per CDR3 protein. The sample lists about 210,000 distinct CDR3 sequences, about 95% occurring once. The authors carried out high-throughput sequencing of TCR beta. They applied it to CD8+ and CD4+ T cells obtained from blood.

The chain has TRBV12-3 or TRBV12-4 and TRBJ1-2; 8 bases map to TRBD1. This receptor was taken from a human donor with Susac syndrome. The material sequenced was CD4+ T cells from PBMCs. In DNA form, the CDR3 reads TGTGCCAGCAGTACCCTTACAGGGGGGAACTATGGCTACACCTTC. This sequence encodes CASSTLTGGNYGYTF.